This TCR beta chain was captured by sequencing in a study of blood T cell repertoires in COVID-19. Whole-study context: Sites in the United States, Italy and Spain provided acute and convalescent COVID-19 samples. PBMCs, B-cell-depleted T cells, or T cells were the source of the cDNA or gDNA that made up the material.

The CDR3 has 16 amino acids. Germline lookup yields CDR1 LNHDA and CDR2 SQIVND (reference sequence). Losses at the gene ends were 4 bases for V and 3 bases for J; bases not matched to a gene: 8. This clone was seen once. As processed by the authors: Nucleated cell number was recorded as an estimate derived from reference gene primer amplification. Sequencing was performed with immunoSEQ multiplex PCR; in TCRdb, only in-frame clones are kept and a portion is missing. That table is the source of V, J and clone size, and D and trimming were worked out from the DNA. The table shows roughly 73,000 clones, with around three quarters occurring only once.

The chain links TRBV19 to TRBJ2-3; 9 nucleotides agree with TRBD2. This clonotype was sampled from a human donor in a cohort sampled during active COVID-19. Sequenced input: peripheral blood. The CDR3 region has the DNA TGTGCCAGTAGTAGCGGGAGGGCCAAGTTGACAGATACGCAGTATTTT. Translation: CASSSGRAKLTDTQYF. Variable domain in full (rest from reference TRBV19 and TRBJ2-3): DGGITQSPKYLFRKEGQNVTLSCEQNLNHDAMYWYRQDPGQGLRLIYYSQIVNDFQKGDIAEGYSVSREKKESFPLTVTSAQKNPTAFYLCASSSGRAKLTDTQYFGPGTRLTVL.